A single sample is the source of the 19 T cell receptor beta chains below, sequenced in a study of T cell changes during pregnancy in multiple sclerosis. Clones were sequenced by immunoSEQ multiplex PCR, and TCRdb holds only the in-frame ones, with some missing. The sample includes approximately 110,000 clones, more than 85% of them seen just once. Sequenced here: peripheral blood, sampled in the third trimester of pregnancy. Every receptor here comes from a female donor with multiple sclerosis, enrolled in a pregnancy study.

V and J are TRBV10-3 and TRBJ2-5, with TRBD1 matching 8 bases. Trimming cost V 4 bases and J 2 bases; bases outside gene matches: 6. The CDR3 covers 15 residues. From germline, CDR1 is ENHRY and CDR2 SYGVKD. In DNA form, the CDR3 reads TGTGCCATCAGTGTTACAGGGGGACTGCAAGAGACCCAGTACTTC. Its translation: CAISVTGGLQETQYF.

The CDR3 spells CASSLNADTQYF. The CDR3 bases are TGTGCCAGCAGCCTAAATGCAGATACGCAGTATTTT. This chain connects TRBV7-9 to TRBJ2-3; the D is unclear. Germline values: CDR1 SEHNR, CDR2 FQNEAQ (reference sequence). Trimming took off 5 bases at V and 4 bases at J, with 7 bases between the two ends. CDR3 size: 12 residues.

The chain combines TRBV18 with TRBJ1-2; 8 bases line up with TRBD1. CDR3 length: 13 amino acids. Germline CDR1 KGHSH, CDR2 LQKENI. V shed 8 bases and J 5 bases; nucleotides not matched to a gene: 7. The CDR3 sequence: CASTGQGMYGYTF. The CDR3 DNA sequence: TGTGCCAGCACAGGACAGGGAATGTATGGCTACACCTTC.

This rearrangement joins TRBV7-2 to TRBJ1-1, with D possibly being TRBD1 (6 bases). The CDR3 is 13 amino acids. CDR1 is SGHTA, CDR2 FQGNSA, per germline. V was cut by 5 bases and J by 2 bases, with 9 bases left in between. The CDR3 nucleotides read TGTGCCAGCAGCCGGGACACCAACACTGAAGCTTTCTTT. Translating it yields CASSRDTNTEAFF.

The chain recombines TRBV5-1 with TRBJ2-7; no definite D call. Trimming removed 0 bases at V and 1 base at J, with 11 bases between. The CDR3 has 15 residues. The germline V gene has CDR1 SGHRS and CDR2 YFSETQ. This chain's CDR3 is CASSLEPSSSYEQYF. The CDR3 DNA is TGCGCCAGCAGCTTGGAGCCTAGTAGTTCCTACGAGCAGTACTTC.

The chain joins TRBV2 to TRBJ2-2; a weak D match, TRBD2 (7 bases). CDR1 is SNHLY, CDR2 FYNNEI, per germline. There are 15 residues in the CDR3. Trimming cost V 6 bases and J 3 bases, with 14 bases left between them. CDR3 protein: CASRWGGADTGELFF. CDR3 sequence (DNA): TGTGCCAGCAGGTGGGGGGGCGCGGACACCGGGGAGCTGTTTTTT. The variable domain in full, completed from reference TRBV2 and TRBJ2-2, reads EPEVTQTPSHQVTQMGQEVILRCVPISNHLYFYWYRQILGQKVEFLVSFYNNEISEKSEIFDDQFSVERPDGSNFTLKIRSTKLEDSAMYFCASRWGGADTGELFFGEGSRLTVL.

The chain links TRBV15 to TRBJ2-1, with 8 bases lining up with TRBD1. V was pared by 0 bases and J by 5 bases, with 6 bases of the junction left unmatched. The germline CDR1 and CDR2 sequences are LNHNV and YYDKDF (reference sequence). The CDR3 is 16 amino acids. The CDR3 sequence is CATSRDRGLGDNEQFF. The DNA for the CDR3 is TGTGCCACCAGCAGAGACAGGGGGCTGGGAGACAATGAGCAGTTCTTC.

This chain uses TRBV2 with TRBJ2-7; TRBD2 aligns across 7 bases. CDR3 length: 14 amino acids. The V gene's germline CDR1 is SNHLY and CDR2 FYNNEI. With V trimmed by 3 bases and J by 2 bases, 4 bases remained unmatched. The DNA for the CDR3 is TGTGCCAGCAGTGATTCTCGGGGGGCCTACGAGCAGTACTTC. It yields the protein CASSDSRGAYEQYF.

This chain connects TRBV30 to TRBJ2-5; TRBD2 matches 8 bases. The CDR3 is 15 amino acids. Trimming at V came to 2 bases and at J to 5 bases, leaving 10 bases not matched to a gene. Per germline, CDR1 GTSNPN and CDR2 SVGIG (reference sequence). CDR3 protein: CAWSPRGGGRETQYF. The CDR3 DNA reads as TGTGCCTGGAGTCCCCGGGGGGGAGGTCGGGAGACCCAGTACTTC.

This sequence joins TRBV13 and TRBJ2-1; D unresolved. The CDR3 runs 16 residues. CDR1 PRHDT and CDR2 FYEKMQ come from the germline V gene (reference sequence). V lost 2 bases to trimming and J lost 7 bases, with 18 bases between them. CDR3 coding DNA: TGTGCCAGCAGCTTACCCCCGGTCGGAGTAGCAAATGAGCAGTTCTTC. Amino acids: CASSLPPVGVANEQFF.

The rearrangement uses TRBV2 and TRBJ1-2, with D unclear. CDR1 is SNHLY, CDR2 FYNNEI, per germline. There are 12 residues in the CDR3. The V end lost 6 bases, the J end lost 4 bases, and 9 bases lay between the germline ends. The CDR3 DNA reads as TGTGCCAGCAGGCGGGGTGGCTATGGCTACACCTTC. Translated, it gives CASRRGGYGYTF.

This clone appeared a few times. The V and J genes are TRBV12-5 and TRBJ1-1, with D maybe TRBD1 (5 bases). CDR3 length: 15 amino acids. From germline, CDR1 is LGHNT and CDR2 FRNRAP. V lost 8 bases and J lost 5, with 21 bases in between. CDR3 in DNA: TGTGCTAGTATGTCAACCCTGACAGTCCGTACTGAAGCTTTCTTT. Its translation: CASMSTLTVRTEAFF.

The V and J genes are TRBV2 and TRBJ2-1; 8 bases agree with TRBD1. CDR1 SNHLY and CDR2 FYNNEI come from the germline V gene. V was clipped by 7 bases and J by 1 base; unmatched bases: 3. The CDR3 runs to 14 residues. CDR3 amino acids: CASIDRGSYNEQFF. The CDR3 nucleotides are TGTGCCAGCATCGACAGGGGATCCTACAATGAGCAGTTCTTC.

V gene TRBV19 combines with J gene TRBJ1-2; D unresolved. CDR3 length: 13 amino acids. Trimming stripped 1 base from V and 2 bases from J, with 5 bases between. Germline V gene lookup returns CDR1 LNHDA and CDR2 SQIVND (reference sequence). CDR3 nucleotides: TGTGCCAGTAGTATAGGCGAAAACTATGGCTACACCTTC. Its translation: CASSIGENYGYTF.

The chain has TRBV5-4 and TRBJ2-7; tentatively, D is TRBD1 (6 bases). CDR3 size: 15 residues. Germline loops: CDR1 SGHNT, CDR2 YYREEE (reference sequence). V shed 0 bases and J shed 0 bases, with 10 bases lying between them. The DNA of the CDR3 is TGTGCCAGCAGCTTGGGGGACACGGCCTCCTACGAGCAGTACTTC. Residues: CASSLGDTASYEQYF.

CDR3 amino acids: CASRWAFTGELFF. Written as DNA, the CDR3 is TGTGCCAGCAGGTGGGCCTTCACCGGGGAGCTGTTTTTT. The chain employs TRBV27 and TRBJ2-2; no definite D call. Trimming shortened V by 6 bases and J by 4 bases, and 9 bases separated the two germline ends. Per the germline V gene, CDR1 is MNHEY and CDR2 is SMNVEV (reference sequence). The CDR3 loop spans 13 amino acids.

The V call is TRBV2, the J call TRBJ1-1; D possibly corresponds to TRBD1 (5 bases). The germline gives CDR1 SNHLY, CDR2 FYNNEI. With 10 bases removed from V and 0 bases from J, the gap between germline ends came to 15 bases. This CDR3 spans 14 amino acids. The CDR3 bases are TGTGCCATTCCCCGGGGGGGGATGAACACTGAAGCTTTCTTT. Translating gives CAIPRGGMNTEAFF.

The chain joins TRBV10-2 to TRBJ1-2; TRBD1 agrees at 10 bases. Germline CDR1 WSHSY, CDR2 SAAADI. V lost 1 base to trimming and J lost 6 bases; unmatched junction nucleotides: 5. This CDR3 contains 15 residues. DNA of the CDR3: TGCGCCAGCAGTGAGTTAGGGACAGGGGTCGATGGCTACACCTTC. Amino acids: CASSELGTGVDGYTF.

The chain has TRBV9 and TRBJ1-2, with TRBD1 matching over 9 bases. The CDR3 totals 15 residues. V lost 2 bases to trimming and J lost 5 bases; unmatched junction nucleotides: 7. CDR1 and CDR2 from the germline V gene are SGDLS and YYNGEE. Here the CDR3 reads CASSVLTGGNYGYTF. As DNA, the CDR3 is TGTGCCAGCAGCGTTTTGACAGGGGGTAATTATGGCTACACCTTC.